This T cell receptor (beta chain) was recovered during a study of tumor-infiltrating lymphocytes in primary liver carcinoma. CDR1 and CDR2 from the germline V gene are SGHAT and FQNNGV. The CDR3 consists of 15 residues. Extraction also yielded germline DNA, while blood RNA was obtained from unsorted whole blood. As to this clonotype: A junction boundary mismatches the germline segment, possibly from a read error.

TCR beta cDNA was reverse-transcribed from approximately 0.45 ug of total RNA. The reaction used a constant-region primer and ProtoScript II reverse transcriptase. Libraries of TCR beta came from three nested multiplex PCR rounds with slightly modified ARM-PCR. Amplification in the first two PCR rounds was performed using TRBV1-TRBV30 forward primers and a C-beta reverse primer for 9 to 11 cycles each. One entry per CDR3 protein results from TCRdb running MiXCR on the multiplex PCR reads. The sample lists 300,000 to 350,000 distinct CDR3 sequences; roughly 61% were seen once. This chain uses TRBV11-2 with TRBJ2-2; perhaps TRBD2 as D (5 bases). What was sequenced was peripheral blood. The TCR originated in a man aged 35-49 years with primary liver carcinoma and hepatitis B virus infection. This chain's CDR3 is CANNLIRGGTGELLF. The CDR3 DNA sequence: TGTGCCAACAACTTGATACGGGGTGGCACCGGGGAGCTGCTTTTT.